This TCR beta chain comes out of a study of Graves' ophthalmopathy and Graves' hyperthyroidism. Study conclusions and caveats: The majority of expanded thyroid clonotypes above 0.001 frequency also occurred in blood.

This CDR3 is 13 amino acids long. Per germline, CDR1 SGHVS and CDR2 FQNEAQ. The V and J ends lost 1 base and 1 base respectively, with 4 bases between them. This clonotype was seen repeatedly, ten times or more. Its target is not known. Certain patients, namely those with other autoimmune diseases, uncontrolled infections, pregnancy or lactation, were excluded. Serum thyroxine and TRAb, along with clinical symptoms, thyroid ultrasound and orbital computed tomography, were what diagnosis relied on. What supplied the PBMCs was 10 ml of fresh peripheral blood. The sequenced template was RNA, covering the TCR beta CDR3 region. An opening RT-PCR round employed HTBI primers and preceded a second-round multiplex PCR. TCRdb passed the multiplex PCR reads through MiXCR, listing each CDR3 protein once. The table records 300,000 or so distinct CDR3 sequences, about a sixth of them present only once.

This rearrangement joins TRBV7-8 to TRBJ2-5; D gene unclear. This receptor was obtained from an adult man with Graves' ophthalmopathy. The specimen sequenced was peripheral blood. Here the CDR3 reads CASSLESQETQYF. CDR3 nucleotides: TGTGCCAGCAGCTTAGAATCCCAAGAGACCCAGTACTTC.